This T cell receptor (beta chain) was identified in a study of T cells in tuberculosis. Some clones are missing from TCRdb's copy, which holds only in-frame ones; the method was immunoSEQ multiplex PCR. The sample contains about 23,000 clones, about 95% of which appear only once. Material for sequencing was PBMCs. The source is a donor aged 10-29 years with latent tuberculosis or without tuberculosis infection.

The CDR3 region has the DNA TGCGCCAGCAGCCTTAACAGGGTTTTGAGCACTGAAGCTTTCTTT. This sequence encodes CASSLNRVLSTEAFF. The chain links TRBV4-1 to TRBJ1-1, with D tentatively TRBD1 (6 bases). V was pared by 4 bases and J by 4 bases, with 16 bases between. Germline CDR1 reads MGHRA; CDR2 reads YSYEKL. The CDR3 runs 15 residues.